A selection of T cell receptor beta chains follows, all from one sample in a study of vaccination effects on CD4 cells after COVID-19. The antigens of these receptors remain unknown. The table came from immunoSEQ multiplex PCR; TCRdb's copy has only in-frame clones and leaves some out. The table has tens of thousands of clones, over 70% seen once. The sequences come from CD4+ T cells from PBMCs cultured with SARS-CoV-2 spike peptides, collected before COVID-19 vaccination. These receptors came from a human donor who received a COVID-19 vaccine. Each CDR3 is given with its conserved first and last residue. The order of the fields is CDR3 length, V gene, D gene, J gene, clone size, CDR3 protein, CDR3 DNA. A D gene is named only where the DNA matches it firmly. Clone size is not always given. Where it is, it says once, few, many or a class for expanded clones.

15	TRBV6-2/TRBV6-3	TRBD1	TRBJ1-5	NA	CASSWPRDREQPQHF	TGTGCCAGCAGTTGGCCGCGGGACAGGGAACAGCCCCAGCATTTT
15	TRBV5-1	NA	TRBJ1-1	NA	CASSFADPFGTEAFF	TGCGCCAGCAGCTTTGCGGATCCCTTTGGCACTGAAGCTTTCTTT
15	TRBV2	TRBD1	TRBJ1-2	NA	CASSLGLGGNYGYTF	TGTGCCAGCAGTCTGGGGTTAGGGGGCAACTATGGCTACACCTTC
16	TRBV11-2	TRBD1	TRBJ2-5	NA	CASSLRTGAQQETQYF	TGTGCCAGCAGCTTACGGACAGGGGCACAACAAGAGACCCAGTACTTC
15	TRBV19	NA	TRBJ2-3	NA	CASSRGGPTADTQYF	TGTGCCAGTAGCCGGGGAGGACCAACGGCAGATACGCAGTATTTT
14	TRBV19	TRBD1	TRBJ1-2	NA	CASSKGQGAGGYTF	TGTGCCAGTAGTAAGGGACAGGGGGCAGGTGGCTACACCTTC
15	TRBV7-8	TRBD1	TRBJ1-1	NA	CASSPRDRSYTEAFF	TGTGCCAGCAGCCCCCGGGACAGGAGTTATACTGAAGCTTTCTTT
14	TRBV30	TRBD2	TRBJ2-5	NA	CAWSASGGDETQYF	TGTGCCTGGAGTGCCAGCGGGGGGGATGAGACCCAGTACTTC
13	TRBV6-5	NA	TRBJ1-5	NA	CASSLTGNQPQHF	TGTGCCAGCAGTCTAACAGGGAATCAGCCCCAGCATTTT
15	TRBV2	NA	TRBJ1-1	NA	CAIQGRNTLNTEAFF	TGTGCCATCCAAGGAAGAAACACCTTGAACACTGAAGCTTTCTTT
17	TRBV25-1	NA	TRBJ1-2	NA	CASSEWLSQTSNYGYTF	TGTGCCAGCAGTGAATGGTTATCACAGACCTCTAACTATGGCTACACCTTC
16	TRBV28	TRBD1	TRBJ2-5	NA	CASSQSGTAAQETQYF	TGTGCCAGCAGTCAAAGTGGGACAGCTGCTCAAGAGACCCAGTACTTC
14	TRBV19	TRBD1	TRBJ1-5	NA	CASSTGTVVQPQHF	TGTGCCAGTAGTACCGGGACAGTGGTTCAGCCCCAGCATTTT
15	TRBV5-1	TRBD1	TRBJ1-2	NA	CASSPGQGANYGYTF	TGCGCCAGCAGCCCCGGACAGGGAGCTAACTATGGCTACACCTTC
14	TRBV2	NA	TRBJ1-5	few	CASSEGRGNQPQHF	TGTGCCAGCAGTGAAGGCAGGGGCAATCAGCCCCAGCATTTT
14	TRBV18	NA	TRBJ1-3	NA	CASSSGGSGNTIYF	TGTGCCAGCTCTTCCGGAGGGTCTGGAAACACCATATATTTT
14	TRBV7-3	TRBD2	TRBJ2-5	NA	CASSLSGGVETQYF	TGTGCCAGCAGTCTAAGCGGGGGGGTAGAGACCCAGTACTTC
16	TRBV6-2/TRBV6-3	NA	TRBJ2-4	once	CASSYLASLAKNIQYF	TGTGCCAGCAGTTACTTGGCCAGCCTAGCCAAAAACATTCAGTACTTC
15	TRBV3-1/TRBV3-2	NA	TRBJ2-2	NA	CASSPWTDRTGELFF	TGTGCCAGCAGCCCCTGGACAGATCGAACCGGGGAGCTGTTTTTT